The source of this T cell receptor beta chain is a study of CD8 T cells in Susac syndrome. Random hexamers were used to reverse transcribe an amount of roughly 0.5 to 1 ug RNA. TCRdb re-analysed the immunoSEQ multiplex PCR reads in MiXCR, keeping a single row per CDR3 protein. The table has just under 150,000 distinct CDR3 sequences, approximately 94% seen once. V shed 5 bases, J shed 6 bases, and the junction held 13 bases outside the gene matches. The CDR3 length is 17 residues. In germline, CDR1 is SEHNR, CDR2 FQNEAQ (reference sequence). This clonotype appeared a single time. CD8+ and CD4+ T cells circulating in blood were sequenced for TCR beta.

The sample was CD4+ T cells from PBMCs. This TCR was recovered from a human donor in good health. The chain recombines TRBV7-9 with TRBJ2-1, with 10 bases matching TRBD2. CDR3 region: CASSQIPSSGRSNEQFF. In DNA form, the CDR3 reads TGTGCCAGCAGCCAAATCCCTTCTAGCGGGAGAAGCAATGAGCAGTTCTTC.